The 6 T cell receptor beta chains presented below share a single source sample, sequenced in a study of T cells in women clearing cervical HPV infection. TCRdb's copy holds only in-frame clones and misses some; the assay was immunoSEQ multiplex PCR. The listing records 25,000 to 35,000 clones. Specimen: blood buffy coat. The receptors were sampled from a woman aged 18-69 years with a cervical HPV16 infection that either progressed to CIN3+ or cleared (not recorded which).

About this clone itself: From the germline J gene comes the end of the CDR3, since the read stops 3 residues before it. The V call is TRBV6-4, the J call TRBJ2-3; TRBD2 is a possible D gene (6 bases). Germline V gives CDR1 MRHNA, CDR2 SNTAGT. V lost 5 bases, J lost 2 bases, and 11 bases lay in between. The CDR3 has 14 residues. CDR3 DNA (partial): TGTGCCAGCAGTAGGGACTTCCTCACAGATACG. Its translation: CASSRDFLTDT. The complete CDR3 protein is CASSRDFLTDTQYF.

In regard to this clone: The read ends 3 residues before the CDR3 terminus; that terminus is restored from the germline J gene. The chain carries TRBV30 and TRBJ2-3, with no clear D. Trimming pared 3 bases from V and 4 bases from J, leaving 8 bases between. This CDR3 region has 12 residues. Germline V CDR1 and CDR2: GTSNPN, SVGIG (reference sequence). The sequenced CDR3 bases are TGTGCCTGGAGGAGCTATTCAGATACG. Amino acid sequence: CAWRSYSDT. The whole CDR3 protein is CAWRSYSDTQYF.

In regard to this clone: The missing CDR3 end, 3 residues past where the read stops, is filled in from the germline J gene. The chain has TRBV19 and TRBJ2-1; either TRBD1 or TRBD2 may fit D (5 bases each). V was clipped by 5 bases and J by 5 bases, with 16 bases between them. This CDR3 region has 15 residues. Germline CDR1 and CDR2: LNHDA and SQIVND (reference sequence). Partial CDR3 DNA: TGTGCCAGTAGTTTATATCAGGGAGAGGACAATGAG. Protein: CASSLYQGEDNE. The entire CDR3 is CASSLYQGEDNEQFF.

As to this clone: The sequenced fragment ends 3 residues before the CDR3 boundary, so the rest is inferred from the germline J gene. The chain carries TRBV5-1 and TRBJ2-1, with 10 bases identical to TRBD2. The CDR3 has 15 amino acids. CDR1 is SGHRS and CDR2 is YFSETQ in the germline V gene. The J segment lost 6 bases and the V segment lost 3 bases, leaving 6 bases of the junction unmatched. The CDR3 DNA, read in part, is TGCGCCAGCAGCTCCTCTAGCGGGGGAAGCAATGAG. Protein sequence: CASSSSSGGSNE. The whole CDR3 sequence reads CASSSSSGGSNEQFF.

As regards this clone: The CDR3 is cut off 3 residues early in the read; its end comes from the germline J gene. The chain carries TRBV5-1 and TRBJ1-1, with no clear D. V gave up 0 bases and J gave up 7 bases, with 10 bases separating them. The germline V gene has CDR1 SGHRS and CDR2 YFSETQ. The CDR3 loop spans 13 amino acids. Incomplete CDR3 DNA: TGCGCCAGCAGCTTGGAAGGTAATAATGAA. Amino acids: CASSLEGNNE. The whole CDR3 sequence reads CASSLEGNNEAFF.

CDR3 protein: CASSTTGQAPYEQYF. The CDR3 bases that were read are TGTGCCAGCAGCACAACGGGACAGGCACCCTACGAG. The chain has TRBV28 and TRBJ2-7; 8 positions agree with TRBD1. The CDR3 goes on 3 residues after the read ends, and that part is filled in from the germline J gene. The germline V gene has CDR1 MDHEN and CDR2 SYDVKM. This CDR3 is 15 amino acids long. J gave up 2 bases and V 6 bases, and 9 bases lay outside the gene matches.